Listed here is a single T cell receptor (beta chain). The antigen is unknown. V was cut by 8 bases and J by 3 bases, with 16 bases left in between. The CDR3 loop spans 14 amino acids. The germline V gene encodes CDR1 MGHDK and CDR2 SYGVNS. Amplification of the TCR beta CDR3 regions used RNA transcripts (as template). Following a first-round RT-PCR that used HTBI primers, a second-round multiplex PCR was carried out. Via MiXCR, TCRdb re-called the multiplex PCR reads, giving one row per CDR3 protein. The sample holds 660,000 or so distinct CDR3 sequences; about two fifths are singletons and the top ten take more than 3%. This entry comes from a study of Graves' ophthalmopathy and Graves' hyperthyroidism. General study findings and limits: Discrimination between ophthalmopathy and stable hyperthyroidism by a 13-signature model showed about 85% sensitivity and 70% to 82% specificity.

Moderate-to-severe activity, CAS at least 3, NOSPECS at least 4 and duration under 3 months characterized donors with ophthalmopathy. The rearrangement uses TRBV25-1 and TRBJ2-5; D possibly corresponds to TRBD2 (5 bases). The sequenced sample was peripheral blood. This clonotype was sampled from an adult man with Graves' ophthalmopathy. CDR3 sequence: CASSPSWEKETQYF. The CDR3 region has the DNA TGTGCCAGCTCACCATCTTGGGAGAAAGAGACCCAGTACTTC. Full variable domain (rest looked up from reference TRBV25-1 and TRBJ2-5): EADIYQTPRYLVIGTGKKITLECSQTMGHDKMYWYQQDPGMELHLIHYSYGVNSTEKGDLSSESTVSRIRTEHFPLTLESARPSHTSQYLCASSPSWEKETQYFGPGTRLLVL.